This T cell receptor beta chain was recovered during a study of long-term antiretroviral therapy in people with HIV. Study-wide results and limits: Pre-ART expanded TRB clones stayed dominant throughout, though often decreasing after ART.

From each donor, at least one pre-ART PBMC sample and at least two post-ART PBMC samples were obtained. This CDR3 contains 14 residues. Germline assignment: CDR1 SGHDT and CDR2 YYEEEE. The V end was cut by 1 base, the J end by 5 bases, with 13 bases between. This clone came up a few times. What it recognizes is unknown. The assay used was immunoSEQ (version v3.0), run at survey level. Repertoires were generated with immunoSEQ multiplex PCR, while TCRdb's copy carries only in-frame clones and drops some. Found here are fewer than 20,000 clones, around 73% of them singletons; the top ten hold about an eighth.

The receptor comes from a woman in her fifties or sixties with HIV. The chain couples TRBV5-6 to TRBJ2-7; tentatively, D is TRBD1 (6 bases). The specimen was unsorted PBMCs, collected 0.3 years after starting antiretroviral therapy. The CDR3 DNA reads TGTGCCAGCAGCTTGATCGGTGGGGGCCACGAGCAGTACTTC. It is translated as CASSLIGGGHEQYF.